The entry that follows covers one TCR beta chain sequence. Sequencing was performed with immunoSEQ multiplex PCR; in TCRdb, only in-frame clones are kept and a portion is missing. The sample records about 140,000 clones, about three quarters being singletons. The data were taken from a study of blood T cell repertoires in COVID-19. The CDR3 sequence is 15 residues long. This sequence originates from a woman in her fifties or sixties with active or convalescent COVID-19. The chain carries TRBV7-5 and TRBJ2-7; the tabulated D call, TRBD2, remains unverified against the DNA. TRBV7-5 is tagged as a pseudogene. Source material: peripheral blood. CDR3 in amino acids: CVRTPEGTRGGEQYF. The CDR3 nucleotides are TGTGTCAGAACCCCCGAGGGAACGCGGGGCGGCGAGCAGTACTTC.